This T cell receptor (beta chain) appears in the sequencing data of a study of blood T cell repertoires in COVID-19. There are 13 residues in the CDR3. J gave up 4 bases and V 4 bases, and 0 bases lay outside the gene matches. Per the germline V gene, CDR1 is SGHDT and CDR2 is YYEEEE. Profiling relied on immunoSEQ multiplex PCR, and the TCRdb table lists in-frame clones only, not all of them. In the table there are approximately 120,000 clones, 75% to 90% of which are singletons. V gene TRBV5-6 combines with J gene TRBJ1-5, with 9 positions matching TRBD1. This receptor was taken from a woman in her 50s with acute or convalescent COVID-19. Material for sequencing was peripheral blood. The CDR3 reads CASSGTGNQPQHF. Here the CDR3 DNA reads TGTGCCAGCAGCGGGACAGGGAATCAGCCCCAGCATTTT.